This T cell receptor (beta chain) was captured by sequencing in a study of technical replicates of blood from several donors. The repertoire was sequenced with immunoSEQ multiplex PCR; TCRdb's copy has only in-frame clones and lacks some. The sample lists around 84,000 clones; roughly 98% were seen once. Sequencing used T cells isolated from PBMCs. The sequence was collected from a human donor in good health.

CDR3 loop: CASSEVLASGRIGNTYEQYF. Written as DNA, the CDR3 is TGCGCCAGCAGTGAGGTATTAGCTAGCGGGAGAATTGGCAACACCTACGAGCAGTACTTC. The V call is TRBV10-1, the J call TRBJ2-7, with 10 bases fitting TRBD2. Germline CDR1 is WNHNN and CDR2 is SYGVQD (reference sequence). The CDR3 contains 20 residues. J lost 2 bases, V lost 2 bases, and 18 bases had no gene match.